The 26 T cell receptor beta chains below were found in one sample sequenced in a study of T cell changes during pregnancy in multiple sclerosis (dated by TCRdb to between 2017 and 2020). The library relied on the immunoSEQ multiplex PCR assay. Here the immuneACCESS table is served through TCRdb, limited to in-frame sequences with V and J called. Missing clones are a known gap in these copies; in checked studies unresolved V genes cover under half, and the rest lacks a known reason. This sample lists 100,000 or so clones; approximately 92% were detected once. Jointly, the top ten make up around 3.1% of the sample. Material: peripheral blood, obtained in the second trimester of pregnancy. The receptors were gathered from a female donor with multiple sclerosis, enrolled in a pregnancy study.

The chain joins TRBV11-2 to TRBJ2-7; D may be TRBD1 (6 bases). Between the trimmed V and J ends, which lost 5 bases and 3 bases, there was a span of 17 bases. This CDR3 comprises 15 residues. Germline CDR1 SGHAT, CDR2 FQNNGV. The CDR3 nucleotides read TGTGCCAGCAGCCCCGACAGGTCCCCAAACTACGAGCAGTACTTC. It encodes CASSPDRSPNYEQYF.

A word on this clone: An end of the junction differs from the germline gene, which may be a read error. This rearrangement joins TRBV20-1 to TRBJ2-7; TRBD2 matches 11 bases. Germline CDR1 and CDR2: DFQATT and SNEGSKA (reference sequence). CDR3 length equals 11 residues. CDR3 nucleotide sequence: TGCAGTACTAGCGGGAGTTACGAGCAGTACTTC. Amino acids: CSTSGSYEQYF.

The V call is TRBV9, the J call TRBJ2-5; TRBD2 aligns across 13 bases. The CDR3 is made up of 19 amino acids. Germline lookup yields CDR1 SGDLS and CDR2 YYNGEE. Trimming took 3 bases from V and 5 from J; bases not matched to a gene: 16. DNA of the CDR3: TGTGCCAGCAGCGGGGGGAATCAACTAGCGGGAGGGCCGGAGGAGACCCAGTACTTC. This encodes CASSGGNQLAGGPEETQYF.

The CDR3 DNA is TGTGCCAGCAGCTTAGGGCGGCAGGGTCACGAAAAACTGTTTTTT. It translates to CASSLGRQGHEKLFF. V and J are TRBV5-8 and TRBJ1-4; tentatively, D is TRBD1 (5 bases). The CDR3 totals 15 residues. Germline CDR1 and CDR2: SGHTS and YDEGEE. Trimming pared 2 bases from V and 8 bases from J, leaving 16 bases between. The whole variable domain, filled in from reference TRBV5-8 and TRBJ1-4, reads EAGVTQSPTHLIKTRGQQATLRCSPISGHTSVYWYQQALGLGLQFLLWYDEGEERNRGNFPPRFSGRQFPNYSSELNVNALELEDSALYLCASSLGRQGHEKLFFGSGTQLSVL.

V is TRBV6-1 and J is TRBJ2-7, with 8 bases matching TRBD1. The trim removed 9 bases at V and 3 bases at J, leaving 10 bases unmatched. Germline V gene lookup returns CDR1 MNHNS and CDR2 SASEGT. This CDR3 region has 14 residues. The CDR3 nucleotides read TGTGCCAGTCCGGGGGACAGGAGCTACTACGAGCAGTACTTC. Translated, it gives CASPGDRSYYEQYF.

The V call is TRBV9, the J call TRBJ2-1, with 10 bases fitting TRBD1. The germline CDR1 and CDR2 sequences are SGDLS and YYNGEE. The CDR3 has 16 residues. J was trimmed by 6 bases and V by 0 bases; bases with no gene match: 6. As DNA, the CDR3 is TGTGCCAGCAGCGTAGCGGACAGGGGGTATGGCAATGAGCAGTTCTTC. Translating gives CASSVADRGYGNEQFF.

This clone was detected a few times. CDR3 sequence: CASSLGGSFSGANVLTF. In DNA form, the CDR3 reads TGTGCCAGCAGTTTAGGGGGGAGTTTCTCTGGGGCCAACGTCCTGACTTTC. The chain couples TRBV28 to TRBJ2-6; possible D gene TRBD2, 6 bases. This CDR3 has 17 amino acids. Trimming left V 2 bases short and J 0 bases short, with 11 bases between. The germline CDR1 and CDR2 sequences are MDHEN and SYDVKM.

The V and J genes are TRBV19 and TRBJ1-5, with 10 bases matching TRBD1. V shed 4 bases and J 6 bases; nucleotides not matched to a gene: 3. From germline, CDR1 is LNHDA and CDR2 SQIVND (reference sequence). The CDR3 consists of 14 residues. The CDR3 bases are TGTGCCAGTAGTAGACAGGGGGCGGGTCAGCCCCAGCATTTT. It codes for CASSRQGAGQPQHF.

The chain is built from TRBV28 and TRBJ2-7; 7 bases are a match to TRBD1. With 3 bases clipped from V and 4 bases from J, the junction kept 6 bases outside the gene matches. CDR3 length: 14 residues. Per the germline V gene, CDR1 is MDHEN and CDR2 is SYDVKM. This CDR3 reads CASSLSYRGYEQYF. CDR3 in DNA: TGTGCCAGCAGTTTGTCCTACAGGGGATACGAGCAGTACTTC.

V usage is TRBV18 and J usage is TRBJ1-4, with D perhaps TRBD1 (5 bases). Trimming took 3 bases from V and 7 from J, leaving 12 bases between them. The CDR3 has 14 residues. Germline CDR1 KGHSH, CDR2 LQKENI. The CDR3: CASSPQDTGEKLFF. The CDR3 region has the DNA TGTGCCAGCTCACCTCAGGACACGGGTGAAAAACTGTTTTTT. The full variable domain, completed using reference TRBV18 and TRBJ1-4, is NAGVMQNPRHLVRRRGQEARLRCSPMKGHSHVYWYRQLPEEGLKFMVYLQKENIIDESGMPKERFSAEFPKEGPSILRIQQVVRGDSAAYFCASSPQDTGEKLFFGSGTQLSVL.

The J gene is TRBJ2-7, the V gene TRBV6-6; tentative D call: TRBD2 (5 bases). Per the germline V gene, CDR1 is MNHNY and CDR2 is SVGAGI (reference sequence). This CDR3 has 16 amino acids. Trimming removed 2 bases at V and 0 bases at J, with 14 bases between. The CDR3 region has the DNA TGTGCCAGCAGTTACGCCACCGGACTGCCCTCCTACGAGCAGTACTTC. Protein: CASSYATGLPSYEQYF.

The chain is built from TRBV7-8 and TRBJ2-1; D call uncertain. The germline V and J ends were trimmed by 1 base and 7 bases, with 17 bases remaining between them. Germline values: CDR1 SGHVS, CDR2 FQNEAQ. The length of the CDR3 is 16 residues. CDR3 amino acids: CASSLGMSIGLNEQFF. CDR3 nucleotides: TGTGCCAGCAGCTTAGGGATGTCAATCGGGTTGAATGAGCAGTTCTTC.

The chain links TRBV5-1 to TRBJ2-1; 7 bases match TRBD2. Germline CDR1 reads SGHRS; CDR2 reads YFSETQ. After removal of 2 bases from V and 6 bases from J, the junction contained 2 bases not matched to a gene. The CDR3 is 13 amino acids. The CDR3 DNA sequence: TGCGCCAGCAGCTTATGGGAGGGCAATGAGCAGTTCTTC. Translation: CASSLWEGNEQFF.

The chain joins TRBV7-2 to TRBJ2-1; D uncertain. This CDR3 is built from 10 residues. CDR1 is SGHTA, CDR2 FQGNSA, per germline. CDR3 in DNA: TGTGCGACTTCGGTGTATGAGCAGTTCTTC. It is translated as CATSVYEQFF.

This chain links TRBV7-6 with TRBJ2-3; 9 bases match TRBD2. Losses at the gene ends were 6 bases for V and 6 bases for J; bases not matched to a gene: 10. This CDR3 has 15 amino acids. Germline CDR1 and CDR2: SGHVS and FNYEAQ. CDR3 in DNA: TGTGCCAGCAGTGAAGCGGGAGGTGTTTCGGATACGCAGTATTTT. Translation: CASSEAGGVSDTQYF. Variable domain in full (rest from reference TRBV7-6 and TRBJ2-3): GAGVSQSPRYKVTKRGQDVALRCDPISGHVSLYWYRQALGQGPEFLTYFNYEAQQDKSGLPNDRFSAERPEGSISTLTIQRTEQRDSAMYRCASSEAGGVSDTQYFGPGTRLTVL.

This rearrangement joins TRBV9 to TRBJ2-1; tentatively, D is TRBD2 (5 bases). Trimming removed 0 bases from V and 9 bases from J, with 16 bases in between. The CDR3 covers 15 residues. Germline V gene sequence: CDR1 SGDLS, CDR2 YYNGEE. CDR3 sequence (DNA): TGTGCCAGCAGCGTAGTGCCCAGCAGCCGGGGTGAGCAGTTCTTC. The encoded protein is CASSVVPSSRGEQFF.

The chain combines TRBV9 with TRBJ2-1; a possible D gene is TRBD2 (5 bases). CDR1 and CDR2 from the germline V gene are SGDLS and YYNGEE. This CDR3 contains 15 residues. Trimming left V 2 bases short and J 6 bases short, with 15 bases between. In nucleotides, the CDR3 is TGTGCCAGCAGCGTTGAGGGAAGCCGTGGCAATGAGCAGTTCTTC. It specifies CASSVEGSRGNEQFF. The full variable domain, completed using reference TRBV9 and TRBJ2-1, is DSGVTQTPKHLITATGQRVTLRCSPRSGDLSVYWYQQSLDQGLQFLIQYYNGEERAKGNILERFSAQQFPDLHSELNLSSLELGDSALYFCASSVEGSRGNEQFFGPGTRLTVL.

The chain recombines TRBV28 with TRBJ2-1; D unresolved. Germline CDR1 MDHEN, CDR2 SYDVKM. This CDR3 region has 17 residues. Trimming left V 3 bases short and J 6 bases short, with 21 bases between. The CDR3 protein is CASSFWSEVQVANEQFF. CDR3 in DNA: TGTGCCAGCAGTTTTTGGTCCGAAGTCCAAGTGGCCAATGAGCAGTTCTTC.

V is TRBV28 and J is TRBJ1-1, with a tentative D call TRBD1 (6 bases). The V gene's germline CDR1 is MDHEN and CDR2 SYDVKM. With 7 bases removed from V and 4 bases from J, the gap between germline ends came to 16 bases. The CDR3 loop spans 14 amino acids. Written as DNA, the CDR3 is TGTGCCAGCACCCCGGGGGGGGCTTCCACTGAAGCTTTCTTT. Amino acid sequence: CASTPGGASTEAFF. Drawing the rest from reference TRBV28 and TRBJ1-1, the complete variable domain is DVKVTQSSRYLVKRTGEKVFLECVQDMDHENMFWYRQDPGLGLRLIYFSYDVKMKEKGDIPEGYSVSREKKERFSLILESASTNQTSMYLCASTPGGASTEAFFGQGTRLTVV.

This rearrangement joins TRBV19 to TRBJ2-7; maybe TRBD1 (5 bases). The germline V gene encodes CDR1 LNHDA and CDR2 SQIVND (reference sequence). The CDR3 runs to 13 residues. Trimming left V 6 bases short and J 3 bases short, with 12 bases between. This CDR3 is CASSAGHLYEQYF. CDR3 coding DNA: TGTGCCAGTAGCGCCGGACACCTCTACGAGCAGTACTTC.

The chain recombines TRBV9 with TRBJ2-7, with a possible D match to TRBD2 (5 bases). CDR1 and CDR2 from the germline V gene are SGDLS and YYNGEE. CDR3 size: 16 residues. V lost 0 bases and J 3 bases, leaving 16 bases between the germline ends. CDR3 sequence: CASSVGPGKSNYEQYF. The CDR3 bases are TGTGCCAGCAGCGTAGGCCCGGGAAAATCCAACTACGAGCAGTACTTC. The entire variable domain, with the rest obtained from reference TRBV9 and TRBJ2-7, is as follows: DSGVTQTPKHLITATGQRVTLRCSPRSGDLSVYWYQQSLDQGLQFLIQYYNGEERAKGNILERFSAQQFPDLHSELNLSSLELGDSALYFCASSVGPGKSNYEQYFGPGTRLTVT.

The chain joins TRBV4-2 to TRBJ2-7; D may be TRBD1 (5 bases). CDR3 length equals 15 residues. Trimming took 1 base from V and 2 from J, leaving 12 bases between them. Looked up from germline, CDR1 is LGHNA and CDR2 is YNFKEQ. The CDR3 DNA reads TGTGCCAGCAGCCAAGTTGAAGGGGCGGCCTACGAGCAGTACTTC. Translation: CASSQVEGAAYEQYF.

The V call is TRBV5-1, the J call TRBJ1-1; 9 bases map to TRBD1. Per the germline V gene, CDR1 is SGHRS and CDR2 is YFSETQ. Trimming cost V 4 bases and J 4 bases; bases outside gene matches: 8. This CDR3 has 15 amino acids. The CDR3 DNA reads TGCGCCAGCAGCCGCGGACAGGGGCTCGGCACTGAAGCTTTCTTT. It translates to CASSRGQGLGTEAFF.

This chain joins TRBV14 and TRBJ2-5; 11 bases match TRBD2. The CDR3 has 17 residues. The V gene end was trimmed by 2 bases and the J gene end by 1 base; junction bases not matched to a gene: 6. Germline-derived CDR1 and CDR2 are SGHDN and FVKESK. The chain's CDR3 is CASSQTQTSGTQETQYF. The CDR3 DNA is TGTGCCAGCAGCCAAACTCAGACTAGCGGGACCCAAGAGACCCAGTACTTC.

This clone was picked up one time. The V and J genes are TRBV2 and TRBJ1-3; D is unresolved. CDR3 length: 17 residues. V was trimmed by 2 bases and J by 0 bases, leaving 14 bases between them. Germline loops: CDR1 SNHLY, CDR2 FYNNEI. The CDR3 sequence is CASSEIGRPPSGNTIYF. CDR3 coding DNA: TGTGCCAGCAGTGAAATTGGGCGCCCACCCTCTGGAAACACCATATATTTT.

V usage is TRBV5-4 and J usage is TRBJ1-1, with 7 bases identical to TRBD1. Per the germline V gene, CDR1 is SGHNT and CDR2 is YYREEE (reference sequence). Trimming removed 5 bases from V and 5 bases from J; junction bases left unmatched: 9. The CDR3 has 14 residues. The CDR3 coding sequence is TGTGCCAGCAGTCCGGGACAGAGACTTACTGAAGCTTTCTTT. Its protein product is CASSPGQRLTEAFF.